This TCR beta chain emerged from a study of blood T cell repertoires in COVID-19. The CDR3 spans 14 residues. Per germline, CDR1 KGHDR and CDR2 SFDVKD. V shed 4 bases, J shed 6 bases, and the junction held 4 bases outside the gene matches. TCRdb's copy holds only in-frame clones and misses some; the assay was immunoSEQ multiplex PCR. The sample records fewer than 130,000 clones, under 75% being singletons. Sequenced: peripheral blood. The V call is TRBV24-1, the J call TRBJ2-2; TRBD2 agrees at 7 bases. The sequence was collected from a man older than 75 with acute or convalescent COVID-19. CDR3 amino acids: CATSEEREAGELFF. The CDR3 nucleotides read TGTGCCACCAGTGAGGAGCGGGAAGCCGGGGAGCTGTTTTTT.